This is a list of T cell receptor beta chains from one sample in a study of blood T cells in healthy people across ages. TCRdb used MiXCR to reprocess the 5' RACE reads, holding one entry per CDR3 protein. The table has 1.5 million to 1.9 million distinct CDR3 sequences, roughly 43% seen once; the top ten hold 4%. Sequencing input: blood. All receptors come from a woman younger than 30 in good health. Each CDR3 is given with its conserved first and last residue. The D gene is left open where the match is weak. Clone size is stated in some rows and not others, as once, few, many or a class when expanded.

cdr3_nt | cdr3_aa | v_call | d_call | clone_size | j_call
TGTGCCAGCAGCACACTAAAAACCCCGAACACTGAAGCTTTCTTT | CASSTLKTPNTEAFF | TRBV11-2 | NA | NA | TRBJ1-1
TGTGCTAGTGGTTTGGTAAGGTCGGCCCCCACAGATACGCAGTATTTT | CASGLVRSAPTDTQYF | TRBV12-5 | NA | NA | TRBJ2-3
TGCGCCAGCAGCCAAGATCCCGGCAGTGGGGACACTGAAGCTTTCTTT | CASSQDPGSGDTEAFF | TRBV4-3 | NA | NA | TRBJ1-1
TGTGCCAGCAGCAGACGTAACTACAATGAGCAGTTCTTC | CASSRRNYNEQFF | TRBV11-2 | NA | NA | TRBJ2-1
TGTGCCAGCAGACCCCTTGGGACAGATACGCAGTATTTT | CASRPLGTDTQYF | TRBV12-3/TRBV12-4 | NA | few | TRBJ2-3
TGCGCCAGCGGATTGGACAGGGAATATGACGAGCAGTACTTC | CASGLDREYDEQYF | TRBV5-1 | TRBD1 | NA | TRBJ2-7
TGTGCCAGCAGCGCGGACAACACCTACGAGCAGTACTTC | CASSADNTYEQYF | TRBV9 | NA | NA | TRBJ2-7
TGTGCCAGCCACCATGGCGCGACTGAAGCTTTCTTT | CASHHGATEAFF | TRBV6-5 | NA | once | TRBJ1-1
TGTGCCAGCAGCGGGACAGGGGGGCGTGGCTACACCTTC | CASSGTGGRGYTF | TRBV27 | TRBD1 | NA | TRBJ1-2
TGTGCCAGCAGTTTAAACAGCCACACCGGGGAGCTGTTTTTT | CASSLNSHTGELFF | TRBV12-3/TRBV12-4 | NA | NA | TRBJ2-2
TGTGCCAGCGATCTGGCAGATCAAGAGACCCAGTACTTC | CASDLADQETQYF | TRBV2 | NA | few | TRBJ2-5
TGCAGCGTTGAAGGTAGGGCCAAGGACATTCAGTACTTC | CSVEGRAKDIQYF | TRBV29-1 | NA | NA | TRBJ2-4
TGTGCCAGCTCACCAACAACAGGGGGCACAGATACGCAGTATTTT | CASSPTTGGTDTQYF | TRBV18 | TRBD1 | few | TRBJ2-3
TGCAGTGCTAGAGATACAAGGGTTAGTGGCTACACCTTC | CSARDTRVSGYTF | TRBV20-1 | NA | few | TRBJ1-2
TGCAGCGTTGCTGGACGGACCACCTACGAGCAGTACTTC | CSVAGRTTYEQYF | TRBV29-1 | NA | NA | TRBJ2-7
TGTGCCACCAGCAGGAATTGGATGGGCAGCTCCTATAATTCACCCCTCCACTTT | CATSRNWMGSSYNSPLHF | TRBV15 | NA | few | TRBJ1-6
TGTGCCAGCAGCTTAGGGGGGGGGACGGCTATCACTGAAGCTTTCTTT | CASSLGGGTAITEAFF | TRBV7-2 | NA | few | TRBJ1-1
TGCGCCAGCAGCCAAGAGAAGGTTGCCCGCGCTGAAGCTTTCTTT | CASSQEKVARAEAFF | TRBV4-1 | NA | once | TRBJ1-1
TGCAGCGGGGGACTGCAGAACACTGAAGCTTTCTTT | CSGGLQNTEAFF | TRBV29-1 | NA | NA | TRBJ1-1
TGTGTCAGCTCACCTGGTTCACCCCTCCACTTT | CVSSPGSPLHF | TRBV6-5 | NA | NA | TRBJ1-6
TGTGCCATCAGTGAGCCTCAGGGTTCGGCCAATGAGCAGTACTTC | CAISEPQGSANEQYF | TRBV10-3 | NA | NA | TRBJ2-5
TGTGCCAGCAGCGGGGAGGGTGCAACTAATGAAAAACTGTTTTTT | CASSGEGATNEKLFF | TRBV7-6 | NA | NA | TRBJ1-4
TGTGCCAGCAGTTTGGGTCAGACCAATTATCCCCAGCATTTT | CASSLGQTNYPQHF | TRBV27 | NA | few | TRBJ1-5
TGCAGCGTTACGGGACGAGCTAATGAAAAACTGTTTTTT | CSVTGRANEKLFF | TRBV29-1 | NA | many | TRBJ1-4
TGCAGTGCTAGAATTGGCGAGCGGGCGCAACCAAATGAGCAGTTCTTC | CSARIGERAQPNEQFF | TRBV20-1 | NA | NA | TRBJ2-1
TGCGCCAGCAGCCAAGATGCATCATTCGGTTCACCCCTCCACTTT | CASSQDASFGSPLHF | TRBV4-3 | NA | NA | TRBJ1-6
TGCAGTGCTAGTTGGCGCGCCACAGATACGCAGTATTTT | CSASWRATDTQYF | TRBV20-1 | NA | few | TRBJ2-3
TGCGCCAGCAGTGAGGGACAGATCATAGAGACCCAGTACTTC | CASSEGQIIETQYF | TRBV10-2 | NA | NA | TRBJ2-5